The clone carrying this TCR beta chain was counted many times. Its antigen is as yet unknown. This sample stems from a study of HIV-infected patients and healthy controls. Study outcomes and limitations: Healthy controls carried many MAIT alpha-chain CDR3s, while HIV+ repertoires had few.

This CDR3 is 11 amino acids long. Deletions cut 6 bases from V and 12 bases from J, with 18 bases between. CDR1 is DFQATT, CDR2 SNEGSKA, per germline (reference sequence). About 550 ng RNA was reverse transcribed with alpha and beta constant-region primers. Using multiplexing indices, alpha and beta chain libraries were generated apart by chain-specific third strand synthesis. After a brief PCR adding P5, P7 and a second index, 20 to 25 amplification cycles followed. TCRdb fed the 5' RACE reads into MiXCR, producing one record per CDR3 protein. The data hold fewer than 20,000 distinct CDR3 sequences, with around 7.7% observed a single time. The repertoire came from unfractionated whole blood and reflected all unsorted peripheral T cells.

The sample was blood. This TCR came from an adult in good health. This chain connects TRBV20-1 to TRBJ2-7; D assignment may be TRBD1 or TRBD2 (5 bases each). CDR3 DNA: TGCAGTGCGGAAGTTGGGGGTGCTGCGTACTTC. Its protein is CSAEVGGAAYF.